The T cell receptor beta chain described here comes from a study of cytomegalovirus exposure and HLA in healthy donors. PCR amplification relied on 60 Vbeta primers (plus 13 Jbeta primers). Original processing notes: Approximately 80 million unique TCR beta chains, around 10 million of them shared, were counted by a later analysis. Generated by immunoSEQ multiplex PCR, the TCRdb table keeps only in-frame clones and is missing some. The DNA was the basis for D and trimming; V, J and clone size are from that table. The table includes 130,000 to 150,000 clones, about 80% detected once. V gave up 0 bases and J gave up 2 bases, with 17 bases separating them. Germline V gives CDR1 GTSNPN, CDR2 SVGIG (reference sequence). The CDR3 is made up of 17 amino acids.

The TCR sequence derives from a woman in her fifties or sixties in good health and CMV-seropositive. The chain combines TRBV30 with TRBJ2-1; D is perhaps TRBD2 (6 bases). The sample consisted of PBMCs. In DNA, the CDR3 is TGTGCCTGGAGTGTACTTGGAGGGAGCAAAACCTACAATGAGCAGTTCTTC. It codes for CAWSVLGGSKTYNEQFF.